The subject of this entry is one T cell receptor (beta chain). The record originates from a study of OX40 agonist ivuxolimab in advanced cancers. The method was immunoSEQ multiplex PCR; TCRdb's version includes in-frame clones alone and lacks a portion of them. The sample has approximately 65,000 clones; 70% to 90% are singletons. This CDR3 is 15 amino acids long. In germline, CDR1 is MDHEN, CDR2 SYDVKM. Trimming took off 8 bases at V and 4 bases at J, with 20 bases between the two ends. V gene TRBV28 combines with J gene TRBJ1-1; D gene ambiguous. The clonotype originates from an adult with an advanced solid tumor such as melanoma, head and neck, liver or kidney cancer. The sample consisted of CD4+ or CD8+ T cells sorted from blood, taken in a trial of the OX40 agonist ivuxolimab. The CDR3 here is CASHSPPNWGTEAFF. CDR3 coding DNA: TGTGCCAGCCACTCCCCACCGAATTGGGGCACTGAAGCTTTCTTT.